The 2 T cell receptor beta chains given below trace back to one sample, sequenced in a study of T cells in Graves' hyperthyroidism and ophthalmopathy. The investigators amplified TCR beta CDR3 regions from RNA transcripts. The primer set for the first-round RT-PCR of the TCR CDR3 was HTBI. TCRdb reprocessed the multiplex PCR reads with MiXCR, giving one entry per CDR3 protein. There are 550,000 to 600,000 distinct CDR3 sequences in the sample; 14% occur only once, and roughly 7.1% lies in the top ten. Sequencing input: blood. These receptors originate from a woman aged 18-29 years with Graves' ophthalmopathy.

This clonotype was seen ten or more times. This chain connects TRBV27 to TRBJ1-5; D remains ambiguous. Trimming stripped 5 bases from V and 0 bases from J, with 17 bases between. From germline, CDR1 is MNHEY and CDR2 SMNVEV (reference sequence). There are 17 residues in the CDR3. CDR3 sequence: CASSPIPVRYSNQPQHF. CDR3 coding DNA: TGTGCCAGCAGTCCCATCCCGGTTAGGTATAGCAATCAGCCCCAGCATTTT.

This clonotype was seen many times. The chain is built from TRBV11-2 and TRBJ2-7; 7 positions match TRBD2. There are 15 residues in the CDR3. CDR1 SGHAT and CDR2 FQNNGV come from the germline V gene. Trimming at V came to 5 bases and at J to 2 bases, leaving 9 bases not matched to a gene. The CDR3 bases are TGTGCCAGCAGCCGTGGACTAGTTCCGACCTACGAGCAGTACTTC. Translation gives CASSRGLVPTYEQYF.